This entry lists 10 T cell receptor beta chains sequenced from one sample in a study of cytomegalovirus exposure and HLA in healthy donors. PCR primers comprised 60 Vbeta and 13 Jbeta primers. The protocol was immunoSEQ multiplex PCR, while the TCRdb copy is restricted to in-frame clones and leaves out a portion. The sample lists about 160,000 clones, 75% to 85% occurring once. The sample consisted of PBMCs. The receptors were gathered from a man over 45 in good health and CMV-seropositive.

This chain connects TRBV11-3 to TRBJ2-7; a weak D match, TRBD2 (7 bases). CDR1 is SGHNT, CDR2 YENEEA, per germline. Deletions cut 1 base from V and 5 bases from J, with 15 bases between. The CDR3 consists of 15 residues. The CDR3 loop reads CASSLGGAGDHEQYV. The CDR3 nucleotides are TGTGCCAGCAGCTTAGGGGGGGCGGGAGACCACGAGCAGTACGTC.

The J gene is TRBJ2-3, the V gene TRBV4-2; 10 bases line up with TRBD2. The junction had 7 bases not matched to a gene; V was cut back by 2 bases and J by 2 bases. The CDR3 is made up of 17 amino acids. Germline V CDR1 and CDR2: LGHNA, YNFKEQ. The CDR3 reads CASSQSLAGASTDTQYF. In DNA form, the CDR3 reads TGTGCCAGCAGCCAATCGCTAGCGGGGGCCTCCACAGATACGCAGTATTTT.

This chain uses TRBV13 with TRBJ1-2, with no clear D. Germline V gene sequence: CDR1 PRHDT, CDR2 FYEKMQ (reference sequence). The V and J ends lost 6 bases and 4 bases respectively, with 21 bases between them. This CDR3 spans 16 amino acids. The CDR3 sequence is CASSPKTEAGLYGYTF. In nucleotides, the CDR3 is TGTGCCAGCAGTCCAAAGACGGAGGCCGGCCTCTATGGCTACACCTTC.

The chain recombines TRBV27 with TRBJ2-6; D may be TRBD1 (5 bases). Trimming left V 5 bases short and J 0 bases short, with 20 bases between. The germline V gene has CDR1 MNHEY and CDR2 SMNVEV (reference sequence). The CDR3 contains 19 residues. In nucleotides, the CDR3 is TGTGCCAGCAGTCCAGATCCTCAGGGTTCTGACTCTGGGGCCAACGTCCTGACTTTC. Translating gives CASSPDPQGSDSGANVLTF.

The CDR3 coding sequence is TGTGCCAGCTCCCGCGGACAGAACTATGGCTACACCTTC. Translating it yields CASSRGQNYGYTF. The V and J genes are TRBV18 and TRBJ1-2, with D perhaps TRBD1 (6 bases). CDR1 KGHSH and CDR2 LQKENI come from the germline V gene. V gave up 6 bases and J gave up 2 bases, with 10 bases separating them. This CDR3 region has 13 residues.

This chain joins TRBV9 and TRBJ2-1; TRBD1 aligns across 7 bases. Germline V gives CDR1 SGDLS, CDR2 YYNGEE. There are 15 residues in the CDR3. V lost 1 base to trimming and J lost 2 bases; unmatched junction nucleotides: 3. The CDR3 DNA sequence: TGTGCCAGCAGCGTAAGTGGGACAGCCTACAATGAGCAGTTCTTC. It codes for CASSVSGTAYNEQFF.

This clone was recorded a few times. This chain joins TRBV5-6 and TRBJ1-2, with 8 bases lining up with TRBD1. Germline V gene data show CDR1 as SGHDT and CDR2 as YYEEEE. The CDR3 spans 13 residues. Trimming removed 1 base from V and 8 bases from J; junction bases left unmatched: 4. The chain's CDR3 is CASSLSGGGGYTF. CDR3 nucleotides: TGTGCCAGCAGCTTGTCAGGGGGCGGCGGCTACACCTTC.

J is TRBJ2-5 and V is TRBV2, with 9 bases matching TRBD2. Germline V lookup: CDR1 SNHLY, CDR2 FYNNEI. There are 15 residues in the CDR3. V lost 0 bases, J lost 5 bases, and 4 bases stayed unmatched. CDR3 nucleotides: TGTGCCAGCAGTGAAGCGCGGGGGGGCGGGGAGACCCAGTACTTC. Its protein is CASSEARGGGETQYF.

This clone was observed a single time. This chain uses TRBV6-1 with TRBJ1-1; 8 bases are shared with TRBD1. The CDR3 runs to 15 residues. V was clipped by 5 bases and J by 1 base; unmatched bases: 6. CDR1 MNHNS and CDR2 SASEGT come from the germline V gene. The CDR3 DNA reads TGTGCCAGCAGTCATCCGGGACAGGCGAACACTGAAGCTTTCTTT. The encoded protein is CASSHPGQANTEAFF.

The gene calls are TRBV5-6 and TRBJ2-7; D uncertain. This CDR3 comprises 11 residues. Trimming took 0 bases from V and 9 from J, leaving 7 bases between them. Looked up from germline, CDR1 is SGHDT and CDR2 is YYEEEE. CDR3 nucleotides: TGTGCCAGCAGCTTGGGGGCCTCGCAGTACTTC. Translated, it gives CASSLGASQYF. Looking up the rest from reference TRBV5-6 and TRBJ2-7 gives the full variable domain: DAGVTQSPTHLIKTRGQQVTLRCSPKSGHDTVSWYQQALGQGPQFIFQYYEEEERQRGNFPDRFSGHQFPNYSSELNVNALLLGDSALYLCASSLGASQYFGPGTRLTVT.